This T cell receptor (beta chain) was sequenced for a study of T cells in Graves' hyperthyroidism and ophthalmopathy. This clonotype showed up many times. Template material for amplifying TCR beta CDR3 regions consisted of RNA transcripts. HTBI primers were used for first-round RT-PCR of the TCR CDR3. One entry per CDR3 protein, called by TCRdb with MiXCR from the multiplex PCR reads. In the table there are 300,000 to 450,000 distinct CDR3 sequences, roughly 13% of which are singletons. The TCR sequence derives from a woman aged 55 to 70 with Graves' hyperthyroidism. Sequenced sample: blood.

Here the CDR3 DNA reads TGTGCCAGCAGCTTGGTTCGGGAGAAGTCCAGAAACATTCAGTACTTC. This gives the protein CASSLVREKSRNIQYF. This rearrangement joins TRBV5-6 to TRBJ2-4, with D possibly matching TRBD2 (6 bases). The CDR3 totals 16 residues. Germline V gene sequence: CDR1 SGHDT, CDR2 YYEEEE. Trimming removed 0 bases at V and 6 bases at J, with 16 bases between.